The next 25 T cell receptor beta chains were all read from a single sample in a study of early T cells in non-severe SARS-CoV-2 infection. TCRdb ran MiXCR on the 5' RACE reads and lists one entry per CDR3 protein. The data show roughly 90,000 distinct CDR3 sequences, roughly 14% seen once. Material for sequencing was whole blood. Receptor source: an adult who was a healthcare worker with PCR-confirmed SARS-CoV-2 infection or an uninfected control (not recorded which).

This clonotype was observed a few times. The chain combines TRBV6-1 with TRBJ1-3; D ambiguous. CDR1 and CDR2 (germline): MNHNS, SASEGT. The CDR3 runs 14 residues. Trimming left V 0 bases short and J 5 bases short, with 8 bases between. CDR3 loop: CASSEAPGRNTIYF. DNA for the CDR3: TGTGCCAGCAGTGAAGCTCCGGGGAGAAACACCATATATTTT.

The V and J genes are TRBV19 and TRBJ2-5, with D tentatively TRBD1 or TRBD2 (5 bases each). Trimming left V 5 bases short and J 4 bases short, with 11 bases between. This CDR3 region has 13 residues. The germline gives CDR1 LNHDA, CDR2 SQIVND (reference sequence). The CDR3 coding sequence is TGTGCCAGTAGTCGGGGCAACGCAGAGACCCAGTACTTC. Its protein product is CASSRGNAETQYF.

This chain connects TRBV4-1 to TRBJ2-5; the D call may be TRBD1 or TRBD2 (5 bases each). The V end lost 4 bases, the J end lost 9 bases, and 21 bases lay between the germline ends. Germline assignment: CDR1 MGHRA and CDR2 YSYEKL. The CDR3 has 15 residues. In nucleotides, the CDR3 is TGCGCCAGCAGCCCAGGGACGGATCACAGGTCGTCCCAGTACTTC. This gives the protein CASSPGTDHRSSQYF.

This clonotype was found a few times. The genes are TRBV28 and TRBJ2-7; 10 bases agree with TRBD2. This CDR3 comprises 14 residues. Germline assignment: CDR1 MDHEN and CDR2 SYDVKM. V lost 7 bases, J lost 0 bases, and 3 bases stayed unmatched. The DNA of the CDR3 is TGTGCCAGCACTAGCGGGGGAGCCTCCTACGAGCAGTACGTC. This gives the protein CASTSGGASYEQYV.

This clonotype was detected many times. This chain uses TRBV30 with TRBJ1-2; possible D gene TRBD1, 6 bases. Trimming took off 4 bases at V and 7 bases at J, with 16 bases between the two ends. Looked up from germline, CDR1 is GTSNPN and CDR2 is SVGIG (reference sequence). This CDR3 is 13 amino acids long. The DNA for the CDR3 is TGTGCCTGGACCGCTCCTAACAGGGTTGGCTACACCTTC. This codes for CAWTAPNRVGYTF.

The chain carries TRBV29-1 and TRBJ2-2; D gene ambiguous. Germline lookup yields CDR1 SQVTM and CDR2 ANQGSEA. Trimming removed 1 base at V and 8 bases at J, with 8 bases between. The CDR3 is 12 amino acids. CDR3 sequence reads: CSVEALGGELFF. CDR3 coding DNA: TGCAGCGTTGAAGCCCTGGGGGGGGAGCTGTTTTTT.

About this clonotype itself: At one end the junction does not follow the germline gene, possibly because of a read error. The chain employs TRBV5-4 and TRBJ2-2; TRBD2 is a possible D gene (6 bases). The CDR3 has 15 amino acids. The germline CDR1 and CDR2 sequences are SGHNT and YYREEE (reference sequence). The CDR3 DNA reads as TGTGCCAGCAGCTTGGTACGGGGGAGGACCGGGGAGCTATTTTTT. This gives the protein CASSLVRGRTGELFF.

The sample holds a few counts of this clonotype. The chain uses TRBV9 and TRBJ2-3; D is unresolved. Germline-derived CDR1 and CDR2 are SGDLS and YYNGEE. The CDR3 has 13 residues. The V end lost 0 bases, the J end lost 1 base, and 3 bases lay between the germline ends. The CDR3 nucleotides read TGTGCCAGCAGCGTAGCGGGCACAGATACGCAGTATTTT. This gives the protein CASSVAGTDTQYF. The full variable domain, completed using reference TRBV9 and TRBJ2-3, is DSGVTQTPKHLITATGQRVTLRCSPRSGDLSVYWYQQSLDQGLQFLIQYYNGEERAKGNILERFSAQQFPDLHSELNLSSLELGDSALYFCASSVAGTDTQYFGPGTRLTVL.

This clonotype was detected many times. The V gene is TRBV7-8, the J gene TRBJ1-6; 10 nucleotides line up with TRBD1. The V gene's germline CDR1 is SGHVS and CDR2 FQNEAQ. V shed 0 bases, J shed 10 bases, and the junction held 9 bases outside the gene matches. CDR3 length: 17 amino acids. The CDR3 DNA follows: TGTGCCAGCAGCTTAGCGAACCGTCCGGACAGGGGGTCACCCCTCCACTTT. This codes for CASSLANRPDRGSPLHF.

The rearrangement links TRBV6-9 to TRBJ1-5; D is unresolved. This CDR3 region has 14 residues. Germline V gene lookup returns CDR1 MNHGY and CDR2 SVAAGI. V was trimmed by 2 bases and J by 3 bases, leaving 8 bases between them. The CDR3 here is CASSYNSANQPQHF. CDR3 coding DNA: TGTGCCAGCAGTTATAACAGCGCCAATCAGCCCCAGCATTTT.

In this sample, this clonotype turned up a few times. The chain combines TRBV7-2 with TRBJ2-1, with TRBD2 matching over 7 bases. This CDR3 is built from 14 residues. Germline assignment: CDR1 SGHTA and CDR2 FQGNSA. After removal of 2 bases from V and 10 bases from J, the junction contained 8 bases not matched to a gene. The CDR3 DNA follows: TGTGCCAGCAGCTTAAACCGACTAGCTCACGAGCAGTTCTTC. Protein sequence: CASSLNRLAHEQFF. The variable domain in full, completed from reference TRBV7-2 and TRBJ2-1, reads GAGVSQSPSNKVTEKGKDVELRCDPISGHTALYWYRQSLGQGLEFLIYFQGNSAPDKSGLPSDRFSAERTGGSVSTLTIQRTQQEDSAVYLCASSLNRLAHEQFFGPGTRLTVL.

This clonotype was detected only a few times. The chain carries TRBV18 and TRBJ2-7; a weak D match, TRBD1 (6 bases). The CDR3 is made up of 12 amino acids. With 5 bases removed from V and 5 bases from J, the gap between germline ends came to 10 bases. Germline V gene lookup returns CDR1 KGHSH and CDR2 LQKENI. The CDR3 DNA reads as TGTGCCAGCTCAGAAAACAGGGACGAGCAGTACGTC. It translates to CASSENRDEQYV.

This clonotype was counted between two and nine times. CDR3 bases: TGCAGTGCTAGGATTCCCGGGACTGCCAATGAGCAGTTCTTC. This translates into CSARIPGTANEQFF. The rearrangement uses TRBV20-1 and TRBJ2-1; maybe TRBD2 (6 bases). The CDR3 loop spans 14 amino acids. The germline V gene encodes CDR1 DFQATT and CDR2 SNEGSKA (reference sequence). V was clipped by 3 bases and J by 6 bases, with 15 bases between them.

The chain employs TRBV19 and TRBJ2-1, with D possibly matching TRBD1 (5 bases). This CDR3 region has 15 residues. Germline assignment: CDR1 LNHDA and CDR2 SQIVND (reference sequence). Between the trimmed V and J ends, which lost 3 bases and 0 bases, there was a span of 9 bases. This chain's CDR3 is CASSMTASSYNEQFF. In DNA form, the CDR3 reads TGTGCCAGTAGTATGACAGCTAGCTCCTACAATGAGCAGTTCTTC.

This clonotype was observed a handful of times. In DNA form, the CDR3 reads TGTGCCAGTAGTATATCCCCCCAGACTAGCACAGATACGCAGTATTTT. This translates into CASSISPQTSTDTQYF. This chain joins TRBV19 and TRBJ2-3; D is unclear. Germline V gives CDR1 LNHDA, CDR2 SQIVND (reference sequence). The CDR3 is 16 residues long. The V and J ends lost 2 bases and 0 bases respectively, with 12 bases between them.

In this sample, this clonotype turned up a few times. The chain carries TRBV4-1 and TRBJ2-1; D is unresolved. The CDR3 consists of 13 residues. V lost 2 bases and J lost 9, with 11 bases in between. The germline CDR1 and CDR2 sequences are MGHRA and YSYEKL. Here the CDR3 DNA reads TGCGCCAGCAGCCAAATTCTAGTCAGTGAGCAGTTCTTC. The encoded protein is CASSQILVSEQFF.

The genes are TRBV9 and TRBJ2-1, with D unresolved. V shed 0 bases and J shed 8 bases, with 9 bases lying between them. This CDR3 region has 13 residues. Per germline, CDR1 SGDLS and CDR2 YYNGEE. CDR3 DNA: TGTGCCAGCAGCGTAGGATCTGCGGATGAGCAGTTCTTC. It yields the protein CASSVGSADEQFF.

The chain uses TRBV20-1 and TRBJ2-7; 8 nucleotides agree with TRBD2. Germline lookup yields CDR1 DFQATT and CDR2 SNEGSKA (reference sequence). This CDR3 has 13 residues. The trim removed 3 bases at V and 3 bases at J, leaving 4 bases unmatched. CDR3 region: CSASGGVSYEQYV. In DNA, the CDR3 is TGCAGTGCTAGCGGGGGGGTGAGCTACGAGCAGTACGTC.

This clonotype was seen only a few times. J is TRBJ1-6 and V is TRBV5-5; 9 bases match TRBD1. CDR1 and CDR2 (germline): SGHKS, YYEKEE (reference sequence). The CDR3 runs to 17 residues. Trimming removed 1 base from V and 7 bases from J; junction bases left unmatched: 9. CDR3 nucleotide sequence: TGTGCCAGCAGCTTGTCTACAGGGGGCGATTTGAATTCACCCCTCCACTTT. This encodes CASSLSTGGDLNSPLHF.

The DNA of the CDR3 is TGTGCCTGGAGTTATCTCGGGCGGCCTGAAGCTTTCTTT. Translating it yields CAWSYLGRPEAFF. This rearrangement joins TRBV30 to TRBJ1-1; D uncertain. CDR1 is GTSNPN and CDR2 is SVGIG in the germline V gene (reference sequence). CDR3 length: 13 amino acids. The V gene lost 2 bases and the J gene lost 6 bases, with 13 bases spanning the gap. Together with reference TRBV30 and TRBJ1-1, the CDR3 gives the full variable domain: SQTIHQWPATLVQPVGSPLSLECTVEGTSNPNLYWYRQAAGRGLQLLFYSVGIGQISSEVPQNLSASRPQDRQFILSSKKLLLSDSGFYLCAWSYLGRPEAFFGQGTRLTVV.

This clonotype was found many times. J is TRBJ2-4 and V is TRBV6-1, with a tentative D call TRBD1 (6 bases). The CDR3 contains 14 residues. CDR1 is MNHNS and CDR2 is SASEGT in the germline V gene. Trimming cost V 2 bases and J 13 bases, with 18 bases left between them. The chain's CDR3 is CASSEWGRGRGQYF. The CDR3 DNA is TGTGCCAGCAGTGAATGGGGCAGGGGTCGAGGGCAGTACTTC.

This clonotype was counted at least ten times. The V and J genes are TRBV7-9 and TRBJ2-3, with TRBD1 identical over 8 bases. Losses at the gene ends were 5 bases for V and 3 bases for J; bases not matched to a gene: 4. The CDR3 spans 14 residues. Germline assignment: CDR1 SEHNR and CDR2 FQNEAQ (reference sequence). Here the CDR3 DNA reads TGTGCCAGCAGCGGACAGGGTAGTACAGATACGCAGTATTTT. Translated: CASSGQGSTDTQYF.

The chain carries TRBV6-1 and TRBJ1-4, with TRBD1 matching 7 bases. Germline V lookup: CDR1 MNHNS, CDR2 SASEGT. Trimming at V came to 5 bases and at J to 10 bases, leaving 7 bases not matched to a gene. The CDR3 runs to 13 residues. The chain's CDR3 is CASSPTGVGKLFF. CDR3 bases: TGTGCCAGCAGTCCCACAGGGGTGGGAAAACTGTTTTTT.

This clonotype was found many times. The CDR3 sequence is CAWSVRSNQPQHF. The CDR3 DNA reads as TGTGCCTGGAGTGTCCGGAGCAATCAGCCCCAGCATTTT. This sequence joins TRBV30 and TRBJ1-5; D call uncertain. The CDR3 extends over 13 amino acids. The germline gives CDR1 GTSNPN, CDR2 SVGIG (reference sequence). V lost 0 bases and J lost 1, with 4 bases in between.

The chain links TRBV6-5 to TRBJ2-3, with D unclear. The germline gives CDR1 MNHEY, CDR2 SVGAGI. Trimming took off 2 bases at V and 2 bases at J, with 5 bases between the two ends. The CDR3 covers 13 residues. CDR3 in DNA: TGTGCCAGCAGTTACGACTTCACAGATACGCAGTATTTT. Protein: CASSYDFTDTQYF.